A selection of T cell receptor beta chains follows, all from one sample in a study of early T cells in non-severe SARS-CoV-2 infection. TCRdb analysed the 5' RACE reads with MiXCR anew, one entry per CDR3 protein. The sample consists of approximately 28,000 distinct CDR3 sequences, approximately 6.6% of them appearing once. The sample consisted of whole blood, taken at baseline. Receptors were obtained from an adult who was a healthcare worker with PCR-confirmed SARS-CoV-2 infection or an uninfected control (not recorded which). The CDR3 runs from the conserved cysteine through the conserved F or W. D genes are given only for firm matches. Size is stated for part of the rows, as once, few or many counts, or as a class when the clone is expanded.

>many|TRBJ2-2|TRBV6-5|NA
CASSYSEVNTGELFF
TGTGCCAGCAGTTATAGCGAGGTTAACACCGGGGAGCTGTTTTTT
>many|TRBJ2-1|TRBV3-1|TRBD2
CASSQGRGGTYNEQFF
TGTGCCAGCAGCCAAGGCCGGGGGGGAACCTACAATGAGCAGTTCTTC
>many|TRBJ2-6|TRBV28|TRBD2
CASRPTGGPKKSGANVLTF
TGTGCCAGCAGGCCGACGGGGGGTCCCAAAAAATCTGGGGCCAACGTCCTGACTTTC
>many|TRBJ2-5|TRBV30|TRBD2
CAWSLAGGETQYF
TGTGCCTGGAGTTTGGCGGGAGGTGAGACCCAGTACTTC
>NA|TRBJ2-5|TRBV10-3|NA
CAIRMTVQETQYF
TGTGCCATCAGAATGACAGTCCAAGAGACCCAGTACTTC
>many|TRBJ2-7|TRBV7-2|NA
CASSPQLGYEQYF
TGTGCCAGCAGCCCCCAGTTGGGCTACGAGCAGTACTTC
>many|TRBJ2-2|TRBV6-5|TRBD1
CASSYSQGATGELFF
TGTGCCAGCAGTTACTCTCAGGGGGCCACCGGGGAGCTGTTTTTT
>many|TRBJ1-2|TRBV12-3/TRBV12-4|NA
CASSLRDIYGYTF
TGTGCCAGCAGTCTACGGGACATCTATGGCTACACCTTC
>few|TRBJ1-6|TRBV4-3|NA
CASSQESGGWSPLHF
TGCGCCAGCAGCCAAGAATCGGGGGGCTGGTCACCCCTCCACTTT
>many|TRBJ2-1|TRBV25-1|NA
CASSERWSSSYNEQFF
TGTGCCAGCAGTGAGCGGTGGAGTAGCTCCTACAATGAGCAGTTCTTC
>few|TRBJ2-7|TRBV2|TRBD1
CASSRTGDEQYF
TGTGCCAGCAGCAGGACAGGAGACGAGCAGTACTTC
>many|TRBJ1-3|TRBV5-4|NA
CASSFNSENTIYF
TGTGCCAGCAGCTTCAACTCTGAAAACACCATATATTTT
>many|TRBJ2-1|TRBV5-1|TRBD1
CASSLVQGAHVEQFF
TGCGCCAGCAGCTTGGTACAGGGGGCGCATGTCGAGCAGTTCTTC
>NA|TRBJ1-4|TRBV7-9|NA
CTSSLAAGTGLKKLFF
TGTACCAGCAGCTTAGCGGCCGGGACGGGCCTGAAAAAACTGTTTTTT
>NA|TRBJ2-5|TRBV29-1|NA
CSVDTQGQTQYF
TGCAGCGTTGATACGCAGGGCCAGACCCAGTACTTC
>NA|TRBJ2-5|TRBV5-1|TRBD1
CASETGGGETQYF
TGCGCCAGCGAGACAGGGGGTGGAGAGACCCAGTACTTC
>many|TRBJ2-2|TRBV30|NA
CAWRQGTQNTGELFF
TGTGCCTGGAGGCAGGGGACACAGAACACCGGGGAGCTGTTTTTT
>NA|TRBJ1-2|TRBV18|TRBD1
CASSPTGQTNYGYTF
TGTGCCAGCTCACCGACGGGACAGACTAACTATGGCTACACCTTC
>many|TRBJ2-5|TRBV12-3/TRBV12-4|NA
CASSSIPAQETQYF
TGTGCCAGCAGTTCCATACCGGCACAAGAGACCCAGTACTTC
>many|TRBJ2-7|TRBV7-9|TRBD2
CASSSGLAGWGEQYF
TGTGCCAGCAGCTCAGGACTAGCGGGTTGGGGCGAGCAGTACTTC
>many|TRBJ1-1|TRBV6-2/TRBV6-3|NA
CASSYYTEAFF
TGTGCCAGCAGTTACTACACTGAAGCTTTCTTT
>many|TRBJ2-7|TRBV18|NA
CASSLATSSEQYF
TGTGCCAGCTCGCTGGCCACTAGCAGCGAGCAGTACTTC
>many|TRBJ2-2|TRBV6-1|TRBD2
CASRAGGANTGELFF
TGTGCCAGCAGGGCCGGGGGGGCGAACACCGGGGAGCTGTTTTTT
>many|TRBJ1-1|TRBV6-5|TRBD1
CASSYSQGPSPAFF
TGTGCCAGCAGTTATTCACAGGGGCCAAGCCCAGCTTTCTTT
>many|TRBJ2-2|TRBV12-3/TRBV12-4|TRBD2
CASSFGLAGAGELFF
TGTGCCAGCAGTTTTGGCCTAGCGGGAGCCGGGGAGCTGTTTTTT
>medium-sized|TRBJ1-2|TRBV2|NA
CASRLDGMDYGYTF
TGTGCCAGCAGACTCGACGGGATGGACTATGGCTACACCTTC
>many|TRBJ2-2|TRBV6-1|NA
CASRTGPGQPTGELFF
TGTGCCAGCAGGACAGGACCGGGACAACCGACCGGGGAGCTGTTTTTT
>NA|TRBJ1-6|TRBV27|NA
CASGWGRDSPLHF
TGTGCCAGCGGGTGGGGCCGCGATTCACCCCTCCACTTT
>many|TRBJ2-3|TRBV7-3|NA
CASSLIGGESDTQYF
TGTGCCAGCAGCTTAATAGGAGGGGAGTCAGATACGCAGTATTTT
>many|TRBJ2-1|TRBV11-2|TRBD2
CASRKGGGRESYNEQFF
TGTGCCAGCAGAAAAGGGGGCGGGAGGGAGTCCTACAATGAGCAGTTCTTC
>many|TRBJ2-1|TRBV24-1|TRBD2
CATSESGGPSNEQFF
TGTGCCACCAGTGAGTCGGGGGGGCCATCCAATGAGCAGTTCTTC
>NA|TRBJ2-2|TRBV4-3|TRBD2
CASSQDYGRGKDTGELFF
TGCGCCAGCAGCCAAGATTACGGGAGGGGCAAGGACACCGGGGAGCTGTTTTTT
>many|TRBJ2-1|TRBV15|NA
CATSRDRQRNEQFF
TGTGCCACCAGCAGAGATAGACAGAGGAATGAGCAGTTCTTC
>many|TRBJ1-2|TRBV5-4|NA
CASSPRGVNYGYTF
TGTGCCAGCAGCCCCCGGGGCGTAAACTATGGCTACACCTTC
>NA|TRBJ2-2|TRBV4-3|TRBD2
CASRRTSLDTGELFF
TGCGCCAGCAGGCGGACTAGCTTGGACACCGGGGAGCTGTTTTTT
>many|TRBJ2-2|TRBV7-6|TRBD2
CASSLAQWEGPIGELFF
TGTGCCAGCAGCTTAGCACAGTGGGAGGGCCCGATCGGGGAGCTGTTTTTT
>medium-sized|TRBJ2-1|TRBV10-3|TRBD2
CAIRTSGTDEQFF
TGTGCCATCAGGACTAGCGGGACTGATGAGCAGTTCTTC
>many|TRBJ2-6|TRBV6-1|TRBD1
CASNRDRVASGANVLTF
TGTGCCAGCAACAGGGACAGGGTGGCATCTGGGGCCAACGTCCTGACTTTC
>many|TRBJ2-4|TRBV19|TRBD1
CASSRTGGIDIQYF
TGTGCCAGTAGCCGGACAGGGGGCATCGACATTCAGTACTTC
>few|TRBJ2-7|TRBV11-2|TRBD1
CASRGTGITYEQYF
TGTGCCAGCAGAGGGACAGGGATTACCTACGAGCAGTACTTC
>many|TRBJ2-3|TRBV6-1|TRBD2
CANLAGDNTDTQYF
TGTGCCAACCTAGCGGGCGATAACACAGATACGCAGTATTTT
>few|TRBJ1-6|TRBV20-1|NA
CSASVGGEGHSPLHF
TGCAGTGCTAGTGTAGGGGGTGAAGGGCATTCACCCCTCCACTTT
>NA|TRBJ2-1|TRBV7-2|TRBD2
CASSPFPLGLAGAGEQFF
TGTGCCAGCAGCCCCTTCCCCCTCGGACTAGCGGGAGCCGGTGAGCAGTTCTTC